Sequencing of this T cell receptor (beta chain) was carried out in a study of Ad26.COV2.S vaccination and SARS-CoV-2 variants (dated by TCRdb to about 2021). Regarding the study in general: Vaccine-arm donors came from COV1001, a multicentre, randomized, double-blind, placebo-controlled phase I-IIa trial of Ad26.COV2.S in healthy adults. Ad26.COV2.S was administered intramuscularly at 5 x 10^10 or 1 x 10^11 viral particles, either as a single shot or as two shots given 56 days apart. The TCR-sequenced set comprised about 30 samples: some 20 Ad26.COV2.S vaccine recipients, 5 placebo recipients and 8 SARS-CoV-2 convalescent individuals. Throughout the experiments and outcome assessment, investigators stayed blinded to trial group allocation. Trial participants were randomized into five groups of five, in which low-dose or high-dose Ad26.COV2.S was given once or twice, or placebo was given on both occasions. TCRbeta repertoire sequencing served as the tool for gauging how specific and how broad the SARS-CoV-2-reactive T cell receptors were following Ad26.COV2.S vaccination.

CDR1 and CDR2 were assigned from the germline V gene as SQVTM and ANQGSEA. Taken from cysteine to phenylalanine, the CDR3 has 13 residues. This entry keeps only the CDR3 DNA: 39 bases, framed from base 1. V and J lose 4 bases and 2 bases, and a span of 6 bases separates them. The immunoSEQ Assay was used to sequence TCRbeta CDR3 regions. After extraction, genomic DNA underwent amplification by bias-controlled multiplex PCR, followed by high-throughput sequencing. In the source study's methods: To quantify the absolute abundance of every unique TCRbeta CDR3 region, sequences were collapsed and filtered. T cell fraction was estimated by normalizing TCRbeta template counts to usable DNA, with usable DNA measured through amplification of reference genes found in all nucleated cells. Repertoire TCRs were annotated as SARS-CoV-2-specific by exact matching of V gene, CDR3 amino acid sequence and J gene to a known reactive TCR set. The reference SARS-CoV-2 TCR set was obtained from MIRA and was filtered for enrichment in COVID-19-positive ImmuneCODE repertoires, whereby public or cross-reactive TCRs were removed. Using the MIRA antigens, annotated TCRs were further analysed by specific ORF or by position within an ORF. Depth was the summed frequency of annotated unique rearrangements, while breadth was defined as annotated unique rearrangements over total unique productive rearrangements. Two-sided Wilcoxon rank-sum tests were used to compare TCR breadth between groups. Entries here come from immuneACCESS through TCRdb and include only in-frame sequences with V and J called. Some clones fail to appear in such tables; in the studies checked, an unresolved V gene covers under half of the shortfall, and the cause of the remainder is unknown. V, J and clone size reflect that table, while D and trimming were determined from the DNA. This sample lists roughly 380,000 clones; 80% to 90% were detected once. The ten most abundant clones make up around 3.6% of the sample.

General findings and caveats noted by the study authors: Spike-specific TCR breadth was higher in Ad26.COV2.S recipients than in placebo recipients (P = 0.0014). Comparing responses between vaccine doses or regimens was not something the study was powered to do. Non-spike TCR breadth was comparable between vaccine and placebo recipients, consistent with the vaccine containing only spike. According to the authors, total T cell responses may have been underestimated by the TCR breadth and depth analyses. Substantial breadth of spike-specific CD8+ and CD4+ T cell responses was reported after vaccination.

In the paper's terms, the treatment or condition label means: approximately 18 received Ad26.COV2.S at low or high dose, single or two shots; about 5 received placebo; per-sample allocation not given. For vaccine and placebo recipients, the sequenced repertoires came from samples collected on day 63 after the first injection. Cohort 1b enrolled about two dozen adults aged 18-55 years at a single site in Boston, USA, between 29 July and 7 August 2020. Ad26.COV2.S was a replication-incompetent adenovirus type 26 vector that expressed a prefusion-stabilized SARS-CoV-2 spike protein derived from the original Wuhan strain. As for this clone: There is no known antigen for this receptor. Nothing much larger sits one base from this clone, and base qualities are not available.

This TCR was sampled from a person between 18 and 65 years old who received the Ad26.COV2.S COVID-19 vaccine or a placebo. The starting material was peripheral blood, obtained in a trial of Ad26.COV2.S vaccine versus placebo. The sequence is built from TRBV29-1 and TRBJ1-6; the D gene remains uncertain. The CDR3 region reads CSVGGTYNSPLHF. The sequence in DNA is TGCAGCGTTGGAGGAACCTATAATTCACCCCTCCACTTT.